This T cell receptor (beta chain) came from a study of blood T cell repertoires in COVID-19. In the study overall: COVID-19 samples collected from the United States, Italy and Spain covered acute and convalescent phases. From T cells, B-cell-depleted T cells, or PBMCs came the material, which was cDNA or gDNA.

Under the authors' procedure: Using reference gene primer amplification, nucleated cell counts were estimated. Measured with immunoSEQ multiplex PCR; TCRdb has only the in-frame clones, and not every one. The D gene and trimming were derived from the DNA, and the V and J assignments and clone size from that table. The table shows some 180,000 clones, with around 81% occurring only once. The CDR3 is made up of 15 amino acids. Trimming stripped 7 bases from V and 2 bases from J, with 17 bases between. Germline V gene sequence: CDR1 SNHLY, CDR2 FYNNEI. Sequenced sample: peripheral blood. The V call is TRBV2, the J call TRBJ1-1; D might be TRBD1 (6 bases). This receptor was identified in a man between 65 and 85 years old with active or convalescent COVID-19. The CDR3 region is CASTPQAGDNTEAFF. CDR3 in DNA: TGTGCCAGCACCCCCCAGGCAGGGGACAACACTGAAGCTTTCTTT.